Listed here is a single T cell receptor beta chain. The antigen is unknown. Since the CDR3 does not end with the conserved phenylalanine or tryptophan, this likely comes from a read error. CDR1 and CDR2 (germline): SEHNR, FQNEAQ (reference sequence). CDR3 length: 16 residues. Losses at the gene ends were 5 bases for V and 0 bases for J; bases not matched to a gene: 5. The data were taken from a study of cytomegalovirus exposure and HLA in healthy donors. Study-level results: Near-uniform donor sequencing depth was presumed by presence/absence analyses. In a later analysis, productive TCRs from donors in an Asian-associated ancestry cluster reportedly carried fewer N-insertions than the cohort mean. Later on, a genetic analysis was performed. It linked a missense variant in DCLRE1C with V- and J-gene trimming of TCR beta.

PCR was performed using 60 Vbeta and 13 Jbeta primers. Clones were read by immunoSEQ multiplex PCR, and TCRdb kept only the in-frame ones, dropping some. The table includes some 180,000 clones, roughly nine tenths detected once. The rearrangement links TRBV7-9 to TRBJ1-2, with 11 bases aligning to TRBD1. This receptor was identified in a boy aged 2 to 10 in good health and CMV-seronegative. Sequenced sample: PBMCs. The CDR3 DNA follows: TGTGCCAGCAGCGTCCGGGACAGGGGGTCTAACTATGGCTACACCATC. Encoded protein: CASSVRDRGSNYGYTI.